This paragraph covers one T cell receptor beta chain sequence. Antigen specificity is unknown. The CDR3 extends over 15 amino acids. The J segment lost 4 bases and the V segment lost 7 bases, leaving 10 bases of the junction unmatched. Germline V gene data show CDR1 as KGHSH and CDR2 as LQKENI. Profiling relied on immunoSEQ multiplex PCR, and the TCRdb table lists in-frame clones only, not all of them. The sample yields around 20,000 clones, 80% to 90% seen once. This entry belongs to a study of T cell responses to AZD1222 COVID-19 vaccine. Study outcomes and limitations: Just a handful of AZD1222 recipients were seropositive at baseline. Spike-specific TCR breadth and depth rose after two AZD1222 doses. Donors skewed white British and female; clonal diversity was possibly underestimated. The repertoires were collected only after the peak T cell response.

Material: peripheral blood, obtained 28 days after the second AZD1222 dose. This TCR derives from an adult who received the AZD1222 COVID-19 vaccine. This chain joins TRBV18 and TRBJ2-5, with 9 bases aligning to TRBD2. The CDR3 nucleotides read TGTGCCAGCTTTTCCAATGAACTAGCGGGAGAGACCCAGTACTTC. Translating gives CASFSNELAGETQYF.